These T cell receptor beta chains were read from a single sample in a study of tumor-infiltrating lymphocytes in oesophageal squamous cell carcinoma. TCRdb processed the PCR reads anew with MiXCR; each CDR3 protein has one entry. Counted here are fewer than 20,000 distinct CDR3 sequences, around 40% occurring once; the ten biggest clones make up 41%. Sequenced material: blood. These receptors all come from a female donor with esophageal squamous cell carcinoma. CDR3s include the opening cysteine and the closing phenylalanine or tryptophan. D genes are given only for firm matches. Some rows mark clone size as missing; the rest say once, few, many or name a class of expanded clone.

d_gene	v_gene	abundance	j_gene	CDR3aa	CDR3nt
TRBD2	TRBV7-6	-	TRBJ2-5	CANEGLAVEQYF	TGTGCCAACGAGGGACTAGCGGTTGAGCAGTACTTC
TRBD1	TRBV7-2	-	TRBJ1-2	CASSSDRGPYGYTF	TGTGCCAGCAGCTCCGACAGGGGACCCTACGGCTACACCTTC
TRBD1	TRBV7-8	many	TRBJ2-7	CASSPRQGPSYEQYF	TGTGCCAGCAGCCCAAGACAGGGTCCCTCCTACGAGCAGTACTTC
-	TRBV5-6	many	TRBJ1-6	CASSLAGGLNSPLHF	TGTGCCAGCAGCTTGGCCGGGGGGCTCAATTCACCCCTCCACTTT
TRBD2	TRBV6-1	-	TRBJ2-7	CASSESTGLAGLANSYEQYF	TGTGCCAGCAGTGAATCGACGGGACTAGCGGGATTAGCCAACTCCTACGAGCAGTACTTC
TRBD1	TRBV7-6	-	TRBJ1-1	CASSFGQGATEAFF	TGTGCCAGCAGCTTTGGACAGGGGGCCACTGAAGCTTTCTTT
TRBD2	TRBV13	few	TRBJ2-1	CASSPRLLADYNEQFF	TGTGCCAGCAGCCCCCGACTACTAGCGGACTACAATGAGCAGTTCTTC
TRBD1	TRBV11-3	many	TRBJ1-1	CASSLGTGFDTEAFF	TGTGCCAGCAGCTTAGGGACAGGGTTCGACACTGAAGCTTTCTTT
-	TRBV27	many	TRBJ1-5	CASSWRDGSNQPQHF	TGTGCCAGCAGTTGGCGGGACGGTAGCAATCAGCCCCAGCATTTT
-	TRBV6-1	-	TRBJ2-5	CASSEWGVHQETQYF	TGTGCCAGCAGTGAATGGGGCGTACACCAAGAGACCCAGTACTTC
TRBD2	TRBV7-2	-	TRBJ2-3	CASSSDRFWSGTNTDTQYF	TGTGCCAGCAGCTCAGATAGGTTCTGGAGCGGGACTAACACAGATACGCAGTATTTT
TRBD1	TRBV7-2	-	TRBJ2-4	CASSTNPVTGHLGQYF	TGTGCCAGCAGCACCAACCCCGTGACAGGGCACCTCGGGCAGTACTTC
-	TRBV6-1	-	TRBJ2-6	CASKRQVLISGANVLTF	TGTGCCAGCAAGAGGCAGGTCCTCATCAGTGGGGCCAACGTCCTGACTTTC
-	TRBV28	-	TRBJ2-1	CASSLPTRLNEQFF	TGTGCCAGCAGTTTGCCCACTAGGTTGAATGAGCAGTTCTTC
TRBD1	TRBV7-6	-	TRBJ2-4	CASSLASGQGGWYYEQHF	TGTGCCAGCAGCTTAGCCTCGGGACAGGGAGGTTGGTACTACGAGCAGCACTTC
TRBD1	TRBV28	-	TRBJ2-5	CASSDREQETQYF	TGTGCCAGCTCGGACAGGGAACAAGAGACCCAGTACTTC
-	TRBV7-3	-	TRBJ2-1	CASGEGSYNEQFF	TGTGCCAGCGGTGAGGGCTCCTACAATGAGCAGTTCTTC
TRBD2	TRBV6-6	once	TRBJ2-7	CASSYFGSGRTYEQYF	TGTGCCAGCAGTTACTTCGGTAGCGGGAGGACCTACGAGCAGTACTTC
-	TRBV6-6	medium-sized	TRBJ2-5	CASSYSGPQETQYF	TGTGCCAGCAGTTACTCGGGACCCCAAGAGACCCAGTACTTC
-	TRBV7-2	medium-sized	TRBJ1-2	CASSKSQGNYGYTF	TGTGCCAGCAGTAAATCCCAGGGGAACTATGGCTACACCTTC
-	TRBV27	many	TRBJ1-4	CASSPGRGEKLFF	TGTGCCAGCAGTCCGGGAAGAGGTGAAAAACTGTTTTTT
-	TRBV7-6	-	TRBJ2-3	CASSLRSSGTLTDTQYF	TGTGCCAGCAGCTTAAGGTCCAGCGGGACACTCACAGATACGCAGTATTTT
-	TRBV5-6	many	TRBJ2-3	CASSLRWDTQYF	TGTGCCAGCAGCTTGCGATGGGATACGCAGTATTTT
TRBD1	TRBV11-2	-	TRBJ2-7	CASSLLGTGDEQYF	TGTGCCAGCAGCTTACTCGGGACAGGGGACGAGCAGTACTTC
-	TRBV5-1	-	TRBJ1-4	CASSLGEGRGEKLFF	TGCGCCAGCAGCTTGGGCGAGGGTAGAGGTGAAAAACTGTTTTTT
-	TRBV11-2	-	TRBJ2-1	CASSLEVHEQFF	TGTGCCAGCAGCCTAGAGGTCCATGAGCAGTTCTTC
TRBD2	TRBV2	many	TRBJ2-1	CASSGLAAYNEQFF	TGTGCCAGCAGCGGACTAGCGGCGTACAATGAGCAGTTCTTC
-	TRBV7-3	-	TRBJ1-6	CASSLYRADNSPLHF	TGTGCCAGCAGCTTATACAGGGCTGATAATTCACCCCTCCACTTT
-	TRBV11-2	-	TRBJ2-3	CASSLDRVDTQYF	TGTGCCAGCAGCTTAGACAGGGTAGATACGCAGTATTTT
-	TRBV5-1	few	TRBJ2-1	CASSLAGNEQFF	TGCGCCAGCAGCTTGGCCGGCAATGAGCAGTTCTTC
TRBD1	TRBV7-3	-	TRBJ2-1	CASSLTGVGFYNEQFF	TGTGCCAGCAGCTTGACAGGGGTAGGCTTTTACAATGAGCAGTTCTTC
TRBD2	TRBV10-2	-	TRBJ2-6	CATPAGTGERSANVLTF	TGCGCCACCCCAGCGGGGACGGGTGAAAGATCGGCCAACGTCCTGACTTTC
-	TRBV28	many	TRBJ1-2	CASGRDYGYTF	TGTGCCAGCGGCCGGGACTATGGCTACACCTTC
-	TRBV12-3/TRBV12-4	many	TRBJ2-7	CASESGRSYNEQYF	TGTGCCAGCGAATCGGGACGGTCCTACAATGAGCAGTACTTC
TRBD2	TRBV7-8	medium-sized	TRBJ2-5	CASSLGGGVTKETQYF	TGTGCCAGCAGCTTAGGGGGGGGGGTAACCAAAGAGACCCAGTACTTC
-	TRBV7-2	-	TRBJ2-1	CASREGGVVSYNEQFF	TGTGCCAGCAGGGAGGGGGGGGTTGTCTCCTACAATGAGCAGTTCTTC
-	TRBV28	medium-sized	TRBJ1-1	CASSLNTGGTEAFF	TGTGCCAGCAGTCTAAACACTGGTGGCACTGAAGCTTTCTTT
TRBD2	TRBV6-5	many	TRBJ2-5	CASSYSPPAGVYNEQYF	TGTGCCAGCAGTTACTCGCCACCAGCGGGGGTCTACAATGAGCAGTACTTC